This T cell receptor beta chain was observed in a study of blood T cell repertoires in COVID-19. Study overall: Acute-phase and convalescent COVID-19 samples originated in the United States, Italy and Spain.

Study members were between 18 and 89 years old and lived in about two dozen US regions. Clones were read by immunoSEQ multiplex PCR, and TCRdb kept only the in-frame ones, dropping some. The data contain around 260,000 clones, about 86% of them singletons. Sequencing used PBMCs or T cells enriched from blood (not recorded which). The sequence was collected from a man aged 25-45 years with acute COVID-19.

In DNA form, the CDR3 reads TGTGCCAGTAGCCGATCGACAGGTTTGGGGGATGAAAAACTGTTTTTT. Its protein product is CASSRSTGLGDEKLFF. V and J are TRBV19 and TRBJ1-4, with D possibly TRBD1 on 6 matching bases. V was shortened by 6 bases and J by 6 bases, with 20 bases between the two germline ends. Looked up from germline, CDR1 is LNHDA and CDR2 is SQIVND (reference sequence). The CDR3 is 16 residues long.